The present T cell receptor beta chain was sequenced within a study of CXCR3 chemokines and chemotherapy response in bladder cancer. CDR1 and CDR2 (germline): MNHEY, SVGEGT. This CDR3 is 15 amino acids long. Trimming pared 5 bases from V and 6 bases from J, leaving 20 bases between. Notes on this clonotype: A single base is all that separates this from a far larger clone, so a read error is likely.

From the PCR reads, TCRdb called clonotypes with MiXCR, one entry per CDR3 protein. The sample contains 8,000 to 10,000 distinct CDR3 sequences, around 23% of which appear only once. This material was collected from a patient whose treatment included neoadjuvant chemotherapy. The J gene is TRBJ2-7, the V gene TRBV6-2 or TRBV6-3, with D possibly matching TRBD1 (5 bases). The sequence came from a human donor with bladder cancer that did not respond to neoadjuvant chemotherapy. CDR3 residues: CASSDLLGPVTEQYF. The DNA of the CDR3 is TGTGCCAGCAGTGATCTTCTGGGGCCTGTAACCGAGCAGTACTTC.